A single sample gave rise to the 20 T cell receptor beta chains below, sequenced in a study of shared T cell receptors in the human thymus. Profiling relied on immunoSEQ multiplex PCR, and the TCRdb table lists in-frame clones only, not all of them. The data show more than 550,000 clones, more than 75% seen once. These same data were also listed under a study on human thymus T cells.

Sequencing was done on a sample of thymocytes. All receptors derive from a boy younger than two with a congenital heart defect.

The chain has TRBV28 and TRBJ1-3; D is unclear. V was pared by 10 bases and J by 1 base, with 11 bases between. The CDR3 has 13 residues. CDR1 MDHEN and CDR2 SYDVKM come from the germline V gene. DNA for the CDR3: TGTGCCACGTCTCCAGGTTCTGGAAACACCATATATTTT. Its protein is CATSPGSGNTIYF.

This chain connects TRBV11-2 to TRBJ2-1; 13 bases are shared with TRBD2. This CDR3 is built from 15 residues. Losses at the gene ends were 2 bases for V and 6 bases for J; bases not matched to a gene: 1. Germline lookup yields CDR1 SGHAT and CDR2 FQNNGV. CDR3 residues: CASSLWTSGSNEQFF. The CDR3 DNA reads TGTGCCAGCAGCTTATGGACTAGCGGGAGCAATGAGCAGTTCTTC.

The chain has TRBV19 and TRBJ2-7, with 7 bases aligning to TRBD2. V shed 6 bases and J 5 bases; nucleotides not matched to a gene: 10. Germline V gene sequence: CDR1 LNHDA, CDR2 SQIVND (reference sequence). The CDR3 has 14 residues. The CDR3 reads CASSVRTSAHEQYF. CDR3 sequence (DNA): TGTGCCAGTAGCGTCAGGACTAGTGCCCACGAGCAGTACTTC.

CDR3 sequence: CASSDSAYSTDTQYF. The CDR3 coding sequence is TGTGCCAGCAGTGACTCGGCATACAGCACAGATACGCAGTATTTT. The chain has TRBV6-4 and TRBJ2-3; D remains ambiguous. Trimming cost V 0 bases and J 0 bases, with 7 bases left between them. Germline values: CDR1 MRHNA, CDR2 SNTAGT. The CDR3 runs to 15 residues.

This clone was seen only once. The chain recombines TRBV28 with TRBJ1-5; no definite D call. The CDR3 is 15 amino acids. Germline CDR1 MDHEN, CDR2 SYDVKM. Trimming took 6 bases from V and 0 from J, leaving 12 bases between them. CDR3 bases: TGTGCCAGCAGATCAGAACTACATAGCAATCAGCCCCAGCATTTT. Translated: CASRSELHSNQPQHF.

V is TRBV30 and J is TRBJ2-2; 9 nucleotides line up with TRBD2. The CDR3 extends over 15 amino acids. Germline trimming cut 3 bases from V and 3 bases from J; bases unmatched to any gene: 5. Germline loops: CDR1 GTSNPN, CDR2 SVGIG (reference sequence). The CDR3 sequence is CAWSRAGGYTGELFF. The CDR3 DNA sequence: TGTGCCTGGAGCCGGGCGGGGGGGTACACCGGGGAGCTGTTTTTT.

The V call is TRBV6-1, the J call TRBJ1-2; no clear D gene. Trimming shortened V by 4 bases and J by 5 bases, and 23 bases separated the two germline ends. From germline, CDR1 is MNHNS and CDR2 SASEGT. The CDR3 loop spans 17 amino acids. The CDR3 reads CASSAKAKPPFVYGYTF. In nucleotides, the CDR3 is TGTGCCAGCAGTGCAAAAGCCAAGCCTCCATTTGTATATGGCTACACCTTC.

The chain carries TRBV14 and TRBJ1-2, with 8 bases fitting TRBD1. The V gene end was trimmed by 1 base and the J gene end by 6 bases; junction bases not matched to a gene: 13. Germline V gene sequence: CDR1 SGHDN, CDR2 FVKESK. The CDR3 covers 17 residues. The CDR3, as DNA: TGTGCCAGCAGCCAAGCTCCTTTGTTAACAGGGGGACATGGCTACACCTTC. This translates into CASSQAPLLTGGHGYTF.

In this sample, this clone turned up a few times. The chain joins TRBV18 to TRBJ2-7; TRBD2 agrees at 11 bases. J lost 2 bases, V lost 0 bases, and 9 bases had no gene match. CDR1 KGHSH and CDR2 LQKENI come from the germline V gene. The CDR3 is 18 residues long. This CDR3 reads CASSPPPRLAGGPYEQYF. The CDR3 nucleotides read TGTGCCAGCTCACCACCCCCCCGGCTAGCGGGGGGACCCTACGAGCAGTACTTC.

The V and J genes are TRBV4-1 and TRBJ2-7; possibly TRBD2 for D (7 bases). The V gene lost 5 bases and the J gene lost 2 bases, with 16 bases spanning the gap. The germline CDR1 and CDR2 sequences are MGHRA and YSYEKL. The CDR3 runs 15 residues. CDR3: CASSCRGAGAYEQYF. The CDR3 DNA reads as TGCGCCAGCAGCTGCCGGGGGGCGGGGGCCTACGAGCAGTACTTC.

This rearrangement joins TRBV19 to TRBJ2-2; D may be TRBD1 (6 bases). The germline V and J ends were trimmed by 4 bases and 5 bases, with 14 bases remaining between them. The germline V gene has CDR1 LNHDA and CDR2 SQIVND (reference sequence). The CDR3 sequence is 15 residues long. The CDR3 region has the DNA TGTGCCAGTAGTAATGATCCCGACAGGACCGGGGAGCTGTTTTTT. Its protein is CASSNDPDRTGELFF.

This rearrangement joins TRBV4-3 to TRBJ2-3, with TRBD1 matching 7 bases. The germline V gene has CDR1 LGHNA and CDR2 YSLEER. V dropped 0 bases and J dropped 0; count of bases not matched to a gene: 15. The CDR3 is 20 residues long. DNA of the CDR3: TGCGCCAGCAGCCAAGACCCTTCCAGGGGGTCTACATCTAGCACAGATACGCAGTATTTT. Translation: CASSQDPSRGSTSSTDTQYF.

This chain joins TRBV5-1 and TRBJ1-2; 7 bases line up with TRBD1. CDR1 and CDR2 (germline): SGHRS, YFSETQ. The CDR3 has 17 residues. V was pared by 1 base and J by 7 bases, with 16 bases of the junction left unmatched. For the CDR3, the DNA is TGCGCCAGCAGCTTGAGGGACAGCCTCATCCCGGGTAGTGGCTACACCTTC. Its translation: CASSLRDSLIPGSGYTF.

CDR3 sequence: CASSQDQGTYEQYF. CDR3 nucleotide sequence: TGTGCCAGCAGCCAAGACCAGGGGACCTACGAGCAGTACTTC. The rearrangement links TRBV14 to TRBJ2-7; D perhaps matches TRBD1 (6 bases). Germline CDR1 reads SGHDN; CDR2 reads FVKESK. Trimming stripped 0 bases from V and 2 bases from J, with 8 bases between. This CDR3 has 14 residues.

The genes are TRBV28 and TRBJ1-2, with TRBD1 as a possible D gene (5 bases). Trimming took off 3 bases at V and 8 bases at J, with 13 bases between the two ends. CDR3 size: 13 residues. Germline values: CDR1 MDHEN, CDR2 SYDVKM. This CDR3 reads CASSFPGFGGYTF. CDR3 bases: TGTGCCAGCAGTTTCCCAGGGTTTGGAGGCTACACCTTC.

In this sample, this clone turned up once. The chain recombines TRBV15 with TRBJ1-1; D not resolved. The germline gives CDR1 LNHNV, CDR2 YYDKDF (reference sequence). The CDR3 sequence is 15 residues long. V lost 3 bases and J lost 3, with 14 bases in between. CDR3 bases: TGTGCCACCAGCAGCTGGGCGGAGGAGTACACTGAAGCTTTCTTT. Translation gives CATSSWAEEYTEAFF.

This clone was picked up one time. The gene calls are TRBV29-1 and TRBJ2-7, with TRBD1 as a possible D gene (6 bases). CDR3 length: 15 residues. Germline V gene sequence: CDR1 SQVTM, CDR2 ANQGSEA. V shed 4 bases and J shed 3 bases, with 19 bases lying between them. Written as DNA, the CDR3 is TGCAGCGTTGGGAGCAGGGGCTCGGGGCACTACGAGCAGTACTTC. This sequence encodes CSVGSRGSGHYEQYF.

Notes on this clone: The same CDR3 also results from other DNA sequences found in this sample. The chain uses TRBV5-1 and TRBJ1-1, with D unresolved. Germline V gene data show CDR1 as SGHRS and CDR2 as YFSETQ. V shed 0 bases and J shed 1 base, with 7 bases lying between them. The CDR3 spans 14 residues. The CDR3 sequence is CASSLAAGNTEAFF. CDR3 sequence (DNA): TGCGCCAGCAGCTTGGCGGCGGGGAACACTGAAGCTTTCTTT.

The chain has TRBV18 and TRBJ1-2, with 7 bases matching TRBD1. The germline CDR1 and CDR2 sequences are KGHSH and LQKENI. J was trimmed by 3 bases and V by 2 bases; bases with no gene match: 6. This CDR3 has 15 amino acids. CDR3 sequence reads: CASSPGQVNDYGYTF. CDR3 bases: TGTGCCAGCTCACCAGGACAGGTCAATGACTATGGCTACACCTTC.

The DNA of the CDR3 is TGTGCCTCCCGTGCCCGGGAGTTTGTAGAGACCCAGTACTTC. This gives the protein CASRAREFVETQYF. This chain uses TRBV27 with TRBJ2-5; D perhaps matches TRBD2 (6 bases). Per the germline V gene, CDR1 is MNHEY and CDR2 is SMNVEV (reference sequence). Trimming left V 11 bases short and J 4 bases short, with 20 bases between. The CDR3 loop spans 14 amino acids.